The 19 T cell receptor beta chains in this list originate from one sample, sequenced in a study of blood T cell repertoires in COVID-19. TCRdb's copy holds only in-frame clones and misses some; the assay was immunoSEQ multiplex PCR. The sample consists of around 330,000 clones, roughly 88% of them appearing once. Sequenced input: peripheral blood. These receptor sequences come from a woman in her thirties with COVID-19, enrolled during active disease.

The CDR3 sequence is CATSDSRQINYGYTF. The CDR3 DNA is TGTGCCACCAGTGATTCCCGACAAATTAACTATGGCTACACCTTC. The genes are TRBV24-1 and TRBJ1-2; D unresolved. The germline V and J ends were trimmed by 2 bases and 1 base, with 10 bases remaining between them. CDR1 and CDR2 from the germline V gene are KGHDR and SFDVKD. This CDR3 region has 15 residues.

The rearrangement links TRBV19 to TRBJ1-3; 9 nucleotides match TRBD1. Germline-derived CDR1 and CDR2 are LNHDA and SQIVND (reference sequence). The CDR3 length is 18 residues. V trimming: 7 bases; J trimming: 0 bases; junction bases outside the gene matches: 13. CDR3 residues: CASMSRTGALISGNTIYF. CDR3 bases: TGTGCCAGTATGTCCCGGACAGGGGCCCTAATCTCTGGAAACACCATATATTTT. The full variable domain, rest sourced from reference TRBV19 and TRBJ1-3, is DGGITQSPKYLFRKEGQNVTLSCEQNLNHDAMYWYRQDPGQGLRLIYYSQIVNDFQKGDIAEGYSVSREKKESFPLTVTSAQKNPTAFYLCASMSRTGALISGNTIYFGEGSWLTVV.

V usage is TRBV9 and J usage is TRBJ2-5, with TRBD2 matching 11 bases. CDR3 size: 15 residues. V lost 4 bases to trimming and J lost 2 bases; unmatched junction nucleotides: 4. Germline lookup yields CDR1 SGDLS and CDR2 YYNGEE. The CDR3 is CASSMGLAEQETQYF. The CDR3 region has the DNA TGTGCCAGCAGCATGGGACTAGCGGAGCAAGAGACCCAGTACTTC.

The V call is TRBV29-1, the J call TRBJ2-3; tentatively, D is TRBD2 (7 bases). Trimming stripped 4 bases from V and 1 base from J, with 15 bases between. Germline lookup yields CDR1 SQVTM and CDR2 ANQGSEA. The length of the CDR3 is 15 residues. In nucleotides, the CDR3 is TGCAGCGTTGTCCCCCCGGGGGGCCGCACAGATACGCAGTATTTT. Protein product: CSVVPPGGRTDTQYF.

The chain joins TRBV28 to TRBJ1-1; D is ambiguous. V lost 10 bases and J 1 base, leaving 10 bases between the germline ends. The CDR3 is 12 residues long. Looked up from germline, CDR1 is MDHEN and CDR2 is SYDVKM. The CDR3 region is CATGRRNTEAFF. CDR3 in DNA: TGTGCCACAGGCCGCAGGAACACTGAAGCTTTCTTT.

CDR3 in amino acids: CASSFVQVNQPQHF. As DNA, the CDR3 is TGTGCCAGCAGTTTCGTTCAGGTCAATCAGCCCCAGCATTTT. The chain uses TRBV6-2 or TRBV6-3 and TRBJ1-5, with D hard to call. Germline loops: CDR1 MNHEY, CDR2 SVGEGT. There are 14 residues in the CDR3. Between the trimmed V and J ends, which lost 4 bases and 3 bases, there was a span of 10 bases.

J is TRBJ2-5 and V is TRBV11-2; a possible D gene is TRBD2 (5 bases). V lost 3 bases to trimming and J lost 5 bases, with 10 bases between them. Germline CDR1 and CDR2: SGHAT and FQNNGV. The CDR3 sequence is 13 residues long. In DNA form, the CDR3 reads TGTGCCAGCAGCTTCGGGGAAAAGGAGACCCAGTACTTC. Translated: CASSFGEKETQYF.

The V call is TRBV7-9, the J call TRBJ1-3; perhaps TRBD1 as D (6 bases). Trimming removed 0 bases at V and 14 bases at J, with 14 bases between. Looked up from germline, CDR1 is SEHNR and CDR2 is FQNEAQ (reference sequence). The CDR3 loop spans 13 amino acids. For the CDR3, the DNA is TGTGCCAGCAGCTTAGCGGGGGCGGCCCCTCTATATTTT. Translation: CASSLAGAAPLYF. The complete variable domain, with remaining parts taken from reference TRBV7-9 and TRBJ1-3, reads DTGVSQNPRHKITKRGQNVTFRCDPISEHNRLYWYRQTLGQGPEFLTYFQNEAQLEKSRLLSDRFSAERPKGSFSTLEIQRTEQGDSAMYLCASSLAGAAPLYFGEGSWLTVV.

The genes are TRBV28 and TRBJ1-5; maybe TRBD1 (6 bases). Trimming removed 5 bases from V and 6 bases from J, with 14 bases in between. CDR1 and CDR2 from the germline V gene are MDHEN and SYDVKM. This CDR3 has 14 amino acids. The CDR3 sequence: CASSKNRDRQPQHF. CDR3 bases: TGTGCCAGCAGTAAAAACAGGGATCGTCAGCCCCAGCATTTT.

This chain uses TRBV9 with TRBJ2-3, with 9 bases fitting TRBD2. J lost 3 bases, V lost 3 bases, and 5 bases had no gene match. The CDR3 runs to 15 residues. In germline, CDR1 is SGDLS, CDR2 YYNGEE. The CDR3 loop reads CASSAAGGRTDTQYF. The CDR3 coding sequence is TGTGCCAGCAGCGCCGCGGGGGGGCGTACAGATACGCAGTATTTT.

The CDR3 is CASSTTTSYEQYF. Written as DNA, the CDR3 is TGTGCCAGCAGCACGACAACCTCCTACGAGCAGTACTTC. This sequence joins TRBV3-1 (or the pseudogene TRBV3-2) and TRBJ2-7; D is unclear. The ends were cut back, 5 bases at V and 0 bases at J, with 8 bases in the middle. The length of the CDR3 is 13 residues. The germline V gene has CDR1 LGHDT and CDR2 YNNKEL (reference sequence).

This chain uses TRBV5-6 with TRBJ1-5; D may be TRBD1 (5 bases). Deletions cut 0 bases from V and 6 bases from J, with 16 bases between. The CDR3 contains 16 residues. Germline lookup yields CDR1 SGHDT and CDR2 YYEEEE. The CDR3 DNA follows: TGTGCCAGCAGCTTGGGGTCCACAAGGGGTGGTCAGCCCCAGCATTTT. Residues: CASSLGSTRGGQPQHF.

The J gene is TRBJ1-5, the V gene TRBV5-8; D gene ambiguous. The length of the CDR3 is 16 residues. The V gene's germline CDR1 is SGHTS and CDR2 YDEGEE. Between the trimmed V and J ends, which lost 2 bases and 1 base, there was a span of 13 bases. The CDR3 sequence: CASSLELGRSNQPQHF. The DNA for the CDR3 is TGTGCCAGCAGCTTAGAACTTGGGAGGAGCAATCAGCCCCAGCATTTT.

J is TRBJ1-2 and V is TRBV20-1; a possible D gene is TRBD1 (6 bases). CDR1 and CDR2 from the germline V gene are DFQATT and SNEGSKA (reference sequence). The CDR3 has 13 residues. Trimming removed 6 bases from V and 2 bases from J, with 13 bases in between. The CDR3: CSASDRPNYGYTF. CDR3 nucleotide sequence: TGCAGTGCAAGTGACAGGCCGAACTATGGCTACACCTTC.

The CDR3 bases are TGTGCCAGCAGTTTCTATTCCGAAGCTTTCTTT. This sequence encodes CASSFYSEAFF. V is TRBV12-3 or TRBV12-4 and J is TRBJ1-1; no firm D call. Trimming left V 3 bases short and J 8 bases short, with 7 bases between. CDR3 size: 11 residues.

This clone appeared once. V usage is TRBV12-2 and J usage is TRBJ2-7; the table calls TRBD2, which could not be checked here. TRBV12-2 is noted as a pseudogene. The CDR3 has 14 residues. The CDR3 coding sequence is TGTGCAAGTCGCGGTGGACTAGCCTTATACGAGCAGTACGTC. Translated, it gives CASRGGLALYEQYV.

The genes are TRBV19 and TRBJ1-5; maybe TRBD1 (5 bases). The V end was cut by 3 bases, the J end by 2 bases, with 11 bases between. Germline V CDR1 and CDR2: LNHDA, SQIVND (reference sequence). CDR3 length: 15 residues. This chain's CDR3 is CASSIPGAGNQPQHF. The CDR3 DNA reads TGTGCCAGTAGTATCCCTGGGGCGGGCAATCAGCCCCAGCATTTT.

This clone was counted at least ten times. The chain combines TRBV14 with TRBJ1-2; D remains unclear. This CDR3 is built from 15 residues. Germline V gene lookup returns CDR1 SGHDN and CDR2 FVKESK. V shed 4 bases and J shed 0 bases, with 12 bases lying between them. The CDR3 here is CASSPGIWANYGYTF. The CDR3 coding sequence is TGTGCCAGCAGCCCGGGTATTTGGGCTAACTATGGCTACACCTTC.

The chain has TRBV3-1 (or the pseudogene TRBV3-2) and TRBJ2-5, with TRBD2 identical over 15 bases. The CDR3 sequence is 16 residues long. V was clipped by 4 bases and J by 4 bases; unmatched bases: 4. Germline assignment: CDR1 LGHDT and CDR2 YNNKEL (reference sequence). The CDR3 is CASSPGLAGGSETQYF. The DNA of the CDR3 is TGTGCCAGCAGCCCGGGACTAGCGGGGGGATCAGAGACCCAGTACTTC.